Each of the 5 T cell receptor beta chains below was sequenced from the same sample in a study of chemoradiotherapy in HPV16-positive cancers. Produced via immunoSEQ multiplex PCR; TCRdb's table is partial and in-frame only. The sample lists about 12,000 clones, roughly four fifths occurring once. The material was obtained from a patient who underwent chemoradiotherapy. The receptors were gathered from a human donor with HPV-associated anogenital cancer.

The chain employs TRBV6-6 and TRBJ1-6; D is undetermined. The CDR3 has 14 amino acids. Trimming left V 2 bases short and J 7 bases short, with 9 bases between. Germline V gives CDR1 MNHNY, CDR2 SVGAGI (reference sequence). The CDR3 nucleotides are TGTGCCAGCAGTTACCAGAACCACAATTCACCCCTCCACTTT. Protein: CASSYQNHNSPLHF.

This chain connects TRBV6-6 to TRBJ1-2; 10 nucleotides align to TRBD1. The V gene end was trimmed by 4 bases and the J gene end by 6 bases; junction bases not matched to a gene: 8. The CDR3 consists of 15 residues. Germline lookup yields CDR1 MNHNY and CDR2 SVGAGI (reference sequence). Here the CDR3 reads CASSSPGQGRDGYTF. For the CDR3, the DNA is TGTGCCAGCAGTTCCCCGGGACAGGGGAGGGATGGCTACACCTTC.

This chain joins TRBV2 and TRBJ2-7; the D gene is possibly TRBD2 (5 bases). The germline V and J ends were trimmed by 1 base and 6 bases, with 10 bases remaining between them. The CDR3 runs 13 residues. Per the germline V gene, CDR1 is SNHLY and CDR2 is FYNNEI. CDR3 residues: CASSEVTAAEQYF. As DNA, the CDR3 is TGTGCCAGCAGTGAAGTCACAGCGGCCGAGCAGTACTTC.

The J gene is TRBJ1-1, the V gene TRBV7-9; D remains ambiguous. V was cut by 11 bases and J by 1 base, with 5 bases left in between. The CDR3 runs to 10 residues. Germline V gene lookup returns CDR1 SEHNR and CDR2 FQNEAQ (reference sequence). The CDR3 coding sequence is TGTGCCTTGGGGAACACTGAAGCTTTCTTT. The encoded protein is CALGNTEAFF.

The V call is TRBV19, the J call TRBJ1-6, with D maybe TRBD1 (5 bases). Germline CDR1 reads LNHDA; CDR2 reads SQIVND (reference sequence). Trimming shortened V by 5 bases and J by 5 bases, and 10 bases separated the two germline ends. The length of the CDR3 is 14 residues. The CDR3 reads CASSVAGDNSPLHF. The DNA for the CDR3 is TGTGCCAGTAGTGTGGCGGGGGATAATTCACCCCTCCACTTT.